A selection of T cell receptor beta chains follows, all from one sample in a study of T-cell memory formation after mild COVID-19. TCRdb independently ran MiXCR on the 5' RACE reads; one entry per CDR3 protein. The data hold 300,000 to 400,000 distinct CDR3 sequences, with 10% to 15% observed a single time. Input material: PBMCs or a T cell subset sorted from them (not recorded which). The receptors derive from a man between 18 and 29 years old who had mild COVID-19 (a few samples of this study predate the infection). Cell type and time point are not known. Each CDR3 is given with its conserved first and last residue. The D gene is left open where the match is weak. Only part of the rows carry a size: once, few, many, or a class if the clone is expanded.

clone_size: NA; v_call: TRBV24-1; j_call: TRBJ2-3; d_call: NA; cdr3_nt: TGTGCCACCAGTGATTGGCCCGATTCAGATACGCAGTATTTT; cdr3_aa: CATSDWPDSDTQYF
clone_size: many; v_call: TRBV5-1; j_call: TRBJ1-6; d_call: NA; cdr3_nt: TGCGCCAGCAGCTTGTTGGACAGAGGGAATTCACCCCTCCACTTT; cdr3_aa: CASSLLDRGNSPLHF
clone_size: few; v_call: TRBV5-6; j_call: TRBJ2-7; d_call: NA; cdr3_nt: TGTGCCAGCAGCCGGTGGTACGAGCAGTACTTC; cdr3_aa: CASSRWYEQYF
clone_size: NA; v_call: TRBV4-3; j_call: TRBJ1-2; d_call: NA; cdr3_nt: TGCGCCAGCAGCGCCGGGTCTTCAGGTGGCTACACCTTC; cdr3_aa: CASSAGSSGGYTF
clone_size: NA; v_call: TRBV9; j_call: TRBJ1-2; d_call: NA; cdr3_nt: TGTGCCAGCAGCGCTCGGGACCGCGGCCCCTATGGCTACACCTTC; cdr3_aa: CASSARDRGPYGYTF
clone_size: few; v_call: TRBV6-2/TRBV6-3; j_call: TRBJ2-3; d_call: TRBD2; cdr3_nt: TGTGCCAGCAGGGAAACTAGCGGGGGGGCTGGAGATACGCAGTATTTT; cdr3_aa: CASRETSGGAGDTQYF
clone_size: many; v_call: TRBV3-1; j_call: TRBJ2-1; d_call: TRBD2; cdr3_nt: TGTGCCAGCAGCCTTGGCGGGGGGGCCTCCTACAATGAGCAGTTCTTC; cdr3_aa: CASSLGGGASYNEQFF
clone_size: NA; v_call: TRBV12-3/TRBV12-4; j_call: TRBJ1-2; d_call: NA; cdr3_nt: TGTGCCAGCAGTTCCGCCCTGGCAGGGCGTAACTATGGCTACACCTTC; cdr3_aa: CASSSALAGRNYGYTF
clone_size: NA; v_call: TRBV20-1; j_call: TRBJ2-3; d_call: TRBD1; cdr3_nt: TGCAGTGCTAGCGGCCGGGACAGGGGCACAGATACGCAGTATTTT; cdr3_aa: CSASGRDRGTDTQYF
clone_size: few; v_call: TRBV7-9; j_call: TRBJ2-2; d_call: NA; cdr3_nt: TGTGCCAGCAGCTTAACAACGAGAACCGGGGAGCTGTTTTTT; cdr3_aa: CASSLTTRTGELFF
clone_size: many; v_call: TRBV7-9; j_call: TRBJ2-3; d_call: TRBD2; cdr3_nt: TGTGCCACCACATCTAGCGGGGAGGCTAGCACAGATACGCAGTATTTT; cdr3_aa: CATTSSGEASTDTQYF
clone_size: NA; v_call: TRBV7-2; j_call: TRBJ1-1; d_call: NA; cdr3_nt: TGTGCCAGCAGCTTCGCGGGGGATGAAGCTTTCTTT; cdr3_aa: CASSFAGDEAFF
clone_size: NA; v_call: TRBV27; j_call: TRBJ1-4; d_call: TRBD1; cdr3_nt: TGTGCCAGCAGTCGGGACAGATGGGCGTCTAATGAAAAACTGTTTTTT; cdr3_aa: CASSRDRWASNEKLFF
clone_size: NA; v_call: TRBV9; j_call: TRBJ2-7; d_call: NA; cdr3_nt: TGTGCCAGCAGCGTAGGTGGCAGTCCCACCTACGAGCAGTACTTC; cdr3_aa: CASSVGGSPTYEQYF
clone_size: few; v_call: TRBV4-1; j_call: TRBJ2-2; d_call: NA; cdr3_nt: TGCGCCAGCAGCCAAAGACCGACCGGGGAGCTGTTTTTT; cdr3_aa: CASSQRPTGELFF
clone_size: NA; v_call: TRBV4-1; j_call: TRBJ1-5; d_call: TRBD1; cdr3_nt: TGCGCCAGCAGCCAAGACTTCGGACAGGGGCGTCAGCCCCAGCATTTT; cdr3_aa: CASSQDFGQGRQPQHF
clone_size: NA; v_call: TRBV18; j_call: TRBJ1-1; d_call: TRBD1; cdr3_nt: TGTGCCAGCTCCGGGCAAACAGGGGAAACTGAAGCTTTCTTT; cdr3_aa: CASSGQTGETEAFF
clone_size: NA; v_call: TRBV20-1; j_call: TRBJ1-1; d_call: NA; cdr3_nt: TGCAGTGCTAGACTCTGGGGCGTTCACACTGAAGCTTTCTTT; cdr3_aa: CSARLWGVHTEAFF
clone_size: NA; v_call: TRBV11-2; j_call: TRBJ1-4; d_call: NA; cdr3_nt: TGTGCCAGCAGCTCCCTTTCCGGGAGGGGGAGTGAAAAACTGTTTTTT; cdr3_aa: CASSSLSGRGSEKLFF
clone_size: NA; v_call: TRBV7-9; j_call: TRBJ2-5; d_call: NA; cdr3_nt: TGTGCCAGCAGACACCAGGGTCAAGAGACCCAGTACTTC; cdr3_aa: CASRHQGQETQYF
clone_size: few; v_call: TRBV12-3/TRBV12-4; j_call: TRBJ1-3; d_call: TRBD1; cdr3_nt: TGTGCCAGCAGTTCGTCCCCAACAGGGGGTAACACCATATATTTT; cdr3_aa: CASSSSPTGGNTIYF
clone_size: few; v_call: TRBV2; j_call: TRBJ1-4; d_call: NA; cdr3_nt: TGTGCCAGCTCGGGGGAGGGAGCAACTAATGAAAAACTGTTTTTT; cdr3_aa: CASSGEGATNEKLFF
clone_size: few; v_call: TRBV20-1; j_call: TRBJ2-1; d_call: TRBD2; cdr3_nt: TGCAGTGCTAGGATAGCGGGGGGTAGCAATGAGCAGTTCTTC; cdr3_aa: CSARIAGGSNEQFF
clone_size: NA; v_call: TRBV5-1; j_call: TRBJ2-2; d_call: NA; cdr3_nt: TGCGCCAGCAGCTTCGAAAGTACCGGGGAGCTGTTTTTT; cdr3_aa: CASSFESTGELFF
clone_size: NA; v_call: TRBV20-1; j_call: TRBJ2-2; d_call: NA; cdr3_nt: TGCAGTGCTAGAGATCCCCCAGGGTCCGACGGGGAGCTGTTTTTT; cdr3_aa: CSARDPPGSDGELFF
clone_size: few; v_call: TRBV10-3; j_call: TRBJ2-1; d_call: TRBD2; cdr3_nt: TGTGCCATCAGTGAGTACAGCGGGGGGTTGAATGAGCAGTTCTTC; cdr3_aa: CAISEYSGGLNEQFF
clone_size: NA; v_call: TRBV6-5; j_call: TRBJ1-4; d_call: NA; cdr3_nt: TGTGCCAGCAGTTACTCTAATCAGAAGGAAAAACTGTTTTTT; cdr3_aa: CASSYSNQKEKLFF
clone_size: NA; v_call: TRBV14; j_call: TRBJ2-7; d_call: NA; cdr3_nt: TGTGCCAGCAGCCAAGGGTGGAGGGAGCAGTACTTC; cdr3_aa: CASSQGWREQYF
clone_size: NA; v_call: TRBV7-8; j_call: TRBJ2-5; d_call: NA; cdr3_nt: TGTGCCAGCAGCTTAGCGGGCTCCTTCCAAGAGACCCAGTACTTC; cdr3_aa: CASSLAGSFQETQYF
clone_size: many; v_call: TRBV5-1; j_call: TRBJ2-7; d_call: TRBD1; cdr3_nt: TGCGCCAGCAGCTTTCTTACAGGGGGCTCCGAGCAGTACTTC; cdr3_aa: CASSFLTGGSEQYF
clone_size: NA; v_call: TRBV20-1; j_call: TRBJ2-7; d_call: NA; cdr3_nt: TGCAGTGCATCGGGTGGGGAGCAGTACTTC; cdr3_aa: CSASGGEQYF
clone_size: NA; v_call: TRBV12-3/TRBV12-4; j_call: TRBJ1-1; d_call: NA; cdr3_nt: TGTGCCAGCAGTGGAGTCACAGGGCTCACTGAAGCTTTCTTT; cdr3_aa: CASSGVTGLTEAFF
clone_size: many; v_call: TRBV4-1; j_call: TRBJ1-5; d_call: NA; cdr3_nt: TGCGCCAGCAGCCAAGGATCGGACAGCTATCAGCCCCAGCATTTT; cdr3_aa: CASSQGSDSYQPQHF
clone_size: NA; v_call: TRBV12-3/TRBV12-4; j_call: TRBJ2-4; d_call: TRBD1; cdr3_nt: TGTGCCAGCAGTGCCCCGGGACAGCGAAACATTCAGTACTTC; cdr3_aa: CASSAPGQRNIQYF
clone_size: many; v_call: TRBV7-2; j_call: TRBJ2-5; d_call: NA; cdr3_nt: TGTGCCAGCAGCGCCGCGGGGGCCCAAGAGACCCAGTACTTC; cdr3_aa: CASSAAGAQETQYF